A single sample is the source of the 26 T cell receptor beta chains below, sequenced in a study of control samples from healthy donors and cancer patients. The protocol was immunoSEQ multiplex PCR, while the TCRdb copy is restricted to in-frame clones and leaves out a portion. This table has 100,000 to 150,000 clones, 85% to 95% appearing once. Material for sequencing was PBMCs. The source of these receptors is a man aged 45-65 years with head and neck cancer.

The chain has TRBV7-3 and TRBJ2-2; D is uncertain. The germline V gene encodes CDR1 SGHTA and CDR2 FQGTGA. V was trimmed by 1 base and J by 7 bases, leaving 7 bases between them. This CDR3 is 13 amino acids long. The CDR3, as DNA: TGTGCCAGCAGCTTAATTCACAGCGGGGAGCTGTTTTTT. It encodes CASSLIHSGELFF.

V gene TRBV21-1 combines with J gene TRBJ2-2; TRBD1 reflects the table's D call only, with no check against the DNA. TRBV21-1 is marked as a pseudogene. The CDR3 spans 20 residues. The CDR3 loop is CASSKDMTGEWVTDTGELFF. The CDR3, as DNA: TGTGCCAGCAGCAAAGACATGACAGGGGAATGGGTGACGGACACCGGGGAGCTGTTTTTT.

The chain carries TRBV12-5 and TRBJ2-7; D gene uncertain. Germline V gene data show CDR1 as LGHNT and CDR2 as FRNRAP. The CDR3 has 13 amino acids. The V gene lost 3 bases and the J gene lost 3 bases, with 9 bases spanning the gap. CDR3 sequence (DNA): TGTGCTAGTGGTTTAGATTCAGGCTACGAGCAGTACTTC. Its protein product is CASGLDSGYEQYF.

As DNA, the CDR3 is TGCGCCAGCAGCCCAAGAGACAGGTCGTCCTACGAGCAGTACTTC. Translating gives CASSPRDRSSYEQYF. The chain carries TRBV4-3 and TRBJ2-7, with D perhaps TRBD1 (6 bases). Between the trimmed V and J ends, which lost 4 bases and 1 base, there was a span of 14 bases. The germline CDR1 and CDR2 sequences are LGHNA and YSLEER. The CDR3 loop spans 15 amino acids.

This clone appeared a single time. CDR3 nucleotides: TGTGCCAGCAGTTATATGCAGAACACTGAAGCTTTCTTT. Translating it yields CASSYMQNTEAFF. V and J are TRBV12-3 or TRBV12-4 and TRBJ1-1; D not certain. Between the trimmed V and J ends, which lost 4 bases and 1 base, there was a span of 7 bases. The CDR3 totals 13 residues.

The CDR3 region is CASSFYNQPQHF. CDR3 nucleotides: TGTGCCAGCAGCTTTTACAATCAGCCCCAGCATTTT. The chain combines TRBV5-6 with TRBJ1-5; D is undetermined. This CDR3 contains 12 residues. Germline CDR1 and CDR2: SGHDT and YYEEEE. Trimming removed 2 bases from V and 3 bases from J, with 3 bases in between. Drawing the rest from reference TRBV5-6 and TRBJ1-5, the complete variable domain is DAGVTQSPTHLIKTRGQQVTLRCSPKSGHDTVSWYQQALGQGPQFIFQYYEEEERQRGNFPDRFSGHQFPNYSSELNVNALLLGDSALYLCASSFYNQPQHFGDGTRLSIL.

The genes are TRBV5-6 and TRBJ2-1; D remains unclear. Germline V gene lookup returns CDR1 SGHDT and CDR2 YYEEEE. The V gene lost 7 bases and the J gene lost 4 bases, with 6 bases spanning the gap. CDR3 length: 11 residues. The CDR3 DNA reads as TGTGCCAGCGACCGGTACAATGAGCAGTTCTTC. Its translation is CASDRYNEQFF.

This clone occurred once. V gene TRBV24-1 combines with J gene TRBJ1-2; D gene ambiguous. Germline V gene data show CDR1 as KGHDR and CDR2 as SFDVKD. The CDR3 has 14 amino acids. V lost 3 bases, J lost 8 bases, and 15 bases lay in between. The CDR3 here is CATSDPGLSIGYTF. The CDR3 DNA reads TGTGCCACCAGTGATCCCGGACTCAGTATAGGCTACACCTTC.

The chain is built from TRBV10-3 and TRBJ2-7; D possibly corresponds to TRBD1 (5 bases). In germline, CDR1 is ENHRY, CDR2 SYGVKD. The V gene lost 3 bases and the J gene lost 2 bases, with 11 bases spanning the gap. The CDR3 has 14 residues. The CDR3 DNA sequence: TGTGCCATCAGTGACGGCAGGACAACCTACGAGCAGTACTTC. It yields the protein CAISDGRTTYEQYF.

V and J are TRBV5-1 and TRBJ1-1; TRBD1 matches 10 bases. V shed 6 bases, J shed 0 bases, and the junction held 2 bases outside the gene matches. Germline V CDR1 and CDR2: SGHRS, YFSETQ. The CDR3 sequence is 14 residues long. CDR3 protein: CASKGQGMNTEAFF. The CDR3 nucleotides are TGCGCCAGCAAGGGACAGGGGATGAACACTGAAGCTTTCTTT.

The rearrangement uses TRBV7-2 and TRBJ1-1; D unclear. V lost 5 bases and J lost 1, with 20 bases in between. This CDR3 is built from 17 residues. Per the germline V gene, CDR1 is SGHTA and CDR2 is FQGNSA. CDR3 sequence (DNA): TGTGCCAGCAGCCCCCGTCTTATTACCGGAGGGAACACTGAAGCTTTCTTT. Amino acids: CASSPRLITGGNTEAFF.

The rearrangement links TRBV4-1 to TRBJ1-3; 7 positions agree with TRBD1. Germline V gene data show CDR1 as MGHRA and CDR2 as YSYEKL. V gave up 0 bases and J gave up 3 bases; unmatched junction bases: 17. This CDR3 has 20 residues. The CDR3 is CASSQDRSELGTEFGNTIYF. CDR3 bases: TGCGCCAGCAGCCAAGATCGATCAGAATTAGGGACAGAGTTTGGAAACACCATATATTTT.

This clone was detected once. Written as DNA, the CDR3 is TGTGCCAGCAGCTTAATGGGGGGGTCCTACAATGAGCAGTTCTTC. Translating gives CASSLMGGSYNEQFF. The V and J genes are TRBV7-9 and TRBJ2-1; 7 positions agree with TRBD2. V shed 2 bases, J shed 1 base, and the junction held 2 bases outside the gene matches. Germline V gives CDR1 SEHNR, CDR2 FQNEAQ (reference sequence). The CDR3 sequence is 15 residues long.

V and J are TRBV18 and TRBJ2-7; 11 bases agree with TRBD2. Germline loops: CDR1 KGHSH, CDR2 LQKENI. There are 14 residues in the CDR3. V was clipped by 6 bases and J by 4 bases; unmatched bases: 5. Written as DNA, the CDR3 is TGTGCCAGCTCTGGGACTAGCGGAATTTACGAGCAGTACTTC. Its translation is CASSGTSGIYEQYF.

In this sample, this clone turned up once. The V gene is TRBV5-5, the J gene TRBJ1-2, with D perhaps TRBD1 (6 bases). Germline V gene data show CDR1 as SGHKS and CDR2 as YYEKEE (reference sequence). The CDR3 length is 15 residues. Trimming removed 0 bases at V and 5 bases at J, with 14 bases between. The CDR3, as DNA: TGTGCCAGCAGCTTGGCGGCAGGGGCCCCTTATGGCTACACCTTC. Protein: CASSLAAGAPYGYTF.

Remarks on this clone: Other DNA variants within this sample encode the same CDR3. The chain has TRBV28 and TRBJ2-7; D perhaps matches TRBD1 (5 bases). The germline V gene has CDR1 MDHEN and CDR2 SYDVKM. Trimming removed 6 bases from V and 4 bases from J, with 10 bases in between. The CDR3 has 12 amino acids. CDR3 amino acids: CASSRTGYEQYF. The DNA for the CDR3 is TGTGCCAGCAGCCGTACAGGTTACGAGCAGTACTTC.

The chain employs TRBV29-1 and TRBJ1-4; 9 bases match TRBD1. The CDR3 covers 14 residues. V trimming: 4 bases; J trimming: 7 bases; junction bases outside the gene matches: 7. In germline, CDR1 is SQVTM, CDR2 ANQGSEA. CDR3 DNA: TGCAGCGTTGGTCAAACAGGGGGCGTTGAAAAACTGTTTTTT. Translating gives CSVGQTGGVEKLFF.

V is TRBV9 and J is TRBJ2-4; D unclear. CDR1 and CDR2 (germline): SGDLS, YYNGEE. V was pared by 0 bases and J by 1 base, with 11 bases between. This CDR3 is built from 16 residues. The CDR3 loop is CASSVELDPAKNIQYF. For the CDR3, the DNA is TGTGCCAGCAGCGTAGAATTGGACCCGGCCAAAAACATTCAGTACTTC.

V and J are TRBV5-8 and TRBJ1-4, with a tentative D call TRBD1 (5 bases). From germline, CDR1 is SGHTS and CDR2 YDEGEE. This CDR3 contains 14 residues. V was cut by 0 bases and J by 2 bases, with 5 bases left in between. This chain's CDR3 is CASSLEGTNEKLFF. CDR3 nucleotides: TGTGCCAGCAGCTTGGAGGGGACTAATGAAAAACTGTTTTTT.

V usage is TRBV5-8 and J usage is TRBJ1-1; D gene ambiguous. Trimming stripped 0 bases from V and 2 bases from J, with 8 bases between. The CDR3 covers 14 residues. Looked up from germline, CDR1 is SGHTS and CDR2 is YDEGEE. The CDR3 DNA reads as TGTGCCAGCAGCTTGGGAGAAGCCAACACTGAAGCTTTCTTT. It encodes CASSLGEANTEAFF.

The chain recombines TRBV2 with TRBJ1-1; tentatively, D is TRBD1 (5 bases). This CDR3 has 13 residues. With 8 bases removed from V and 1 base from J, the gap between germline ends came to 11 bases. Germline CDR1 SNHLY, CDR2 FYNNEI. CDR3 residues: CASGYRRNTEAFF. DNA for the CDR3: TGTGCCAGCGGGTACAGGAGGAACACTGAAGCTTTCTTT.

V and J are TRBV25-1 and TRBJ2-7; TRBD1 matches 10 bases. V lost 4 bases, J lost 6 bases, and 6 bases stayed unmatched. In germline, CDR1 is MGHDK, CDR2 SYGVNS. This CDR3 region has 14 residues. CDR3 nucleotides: TGTGCCAGCAGTGCAAGAGGACAGGGGGTCGAGCAGTACTTC. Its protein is CASSARGQGVEQYF.

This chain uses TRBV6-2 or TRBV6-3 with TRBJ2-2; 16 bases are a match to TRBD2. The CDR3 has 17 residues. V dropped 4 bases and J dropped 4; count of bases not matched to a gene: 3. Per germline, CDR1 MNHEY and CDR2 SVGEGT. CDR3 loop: CASSSGTSGGATGELFF. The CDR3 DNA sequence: TGTGCCAGCAGTTCCGGGACTAGCGGGGGGGCCACCGGGGAGCTGTTTTTT.

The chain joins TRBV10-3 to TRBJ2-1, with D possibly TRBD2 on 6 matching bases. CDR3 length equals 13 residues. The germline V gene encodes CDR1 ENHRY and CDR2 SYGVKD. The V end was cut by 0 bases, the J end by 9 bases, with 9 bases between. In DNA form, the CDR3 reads TGTGCCATCAGTGAGTCCGTGGAGGGTGAGCAGTTCTTC. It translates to CAISESVEGEQFF.

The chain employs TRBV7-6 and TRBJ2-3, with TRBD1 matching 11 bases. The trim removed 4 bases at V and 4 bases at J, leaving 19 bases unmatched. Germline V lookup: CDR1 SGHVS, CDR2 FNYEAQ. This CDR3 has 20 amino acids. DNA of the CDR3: TGTGCCAGCAGCTCCCGACCCAGGACAGGGGGCTATATGATCCCAGATACGCAGTATTTT. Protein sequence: CASSSRPRTGGYMIPDTQYF.

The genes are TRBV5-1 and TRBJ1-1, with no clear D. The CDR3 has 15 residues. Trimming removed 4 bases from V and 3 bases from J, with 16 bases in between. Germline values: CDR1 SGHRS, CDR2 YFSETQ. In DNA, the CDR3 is TGCGCCAGCAGCCTGACTATTGGGCCTGACACTGAAGCTTTCTTT. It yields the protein CASSLTIGPDTEAFF.